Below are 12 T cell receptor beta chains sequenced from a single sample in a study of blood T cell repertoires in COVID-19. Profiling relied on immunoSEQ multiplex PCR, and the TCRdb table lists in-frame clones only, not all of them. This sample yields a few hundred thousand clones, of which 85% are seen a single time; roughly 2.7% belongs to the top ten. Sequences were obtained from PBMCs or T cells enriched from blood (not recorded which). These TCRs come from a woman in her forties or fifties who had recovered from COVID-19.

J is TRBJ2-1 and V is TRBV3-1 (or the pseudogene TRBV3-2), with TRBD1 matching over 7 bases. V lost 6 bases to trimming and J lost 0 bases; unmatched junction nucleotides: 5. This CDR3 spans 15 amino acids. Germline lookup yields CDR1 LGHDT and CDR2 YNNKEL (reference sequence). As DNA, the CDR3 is TGTGCCAGCAGTCAACAGGGGAACTCCTACAATGAGCAGTTCTTC. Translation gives CASSQQGNSYNEQFF.

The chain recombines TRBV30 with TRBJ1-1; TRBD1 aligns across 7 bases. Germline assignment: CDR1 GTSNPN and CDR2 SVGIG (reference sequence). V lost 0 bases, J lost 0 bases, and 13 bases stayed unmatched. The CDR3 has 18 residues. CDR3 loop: CAWSVKGARGRLNTEAFF. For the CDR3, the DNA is TGTGCCTGGAGTGTAAAGGGGGCGCGGGGCCGTTTGAACACTGAAGCTTTCTTT.

The CDR3 here is CAISELITTGGVALSPLHF. In DNA, the CDR3 is TGTGCCATCAGTGAATTAATTACCACTGGAGGGGTAGCGCTTTCACCCCTCCACTTT. This sequence joins TRBV10-3 and TRBJ1-6; D might be TRBD1 (5 bases). This CDR3 contains 19 residues. From germline, CDR1 is ENHRY and CDR2 SYGVKD. With 3 bases removed from V and 9 bases from J, the gap between germline ends came to 27 bases.

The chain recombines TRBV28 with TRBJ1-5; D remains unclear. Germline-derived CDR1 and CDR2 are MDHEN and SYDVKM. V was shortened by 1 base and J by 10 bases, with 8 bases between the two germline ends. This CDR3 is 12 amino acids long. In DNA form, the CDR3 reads TGTGCCAGCAGTTTATCACCCGGTCCCCAGCATTTT. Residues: CASSLSPGPQHF. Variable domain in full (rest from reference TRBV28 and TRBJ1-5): DVKVTQSSRYLVKRTGEKVFLECVQDMDHENMFWYRQDPGLGLRLIYFSYDVKMKEKGDIPEGYSVSREKKERFSLILESASTNQTSMYLCASSLSPGPQHFGDGTRLSIL.

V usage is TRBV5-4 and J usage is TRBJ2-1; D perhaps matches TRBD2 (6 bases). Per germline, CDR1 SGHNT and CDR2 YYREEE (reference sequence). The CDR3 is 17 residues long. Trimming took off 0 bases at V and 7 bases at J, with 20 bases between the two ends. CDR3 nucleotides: TGTGCCAGCAGCTTGGGGCTAGCGCCCCAACCGGGGAATGAGCAGTTCTTC. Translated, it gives CASSLGLAPQPGNEQFF.

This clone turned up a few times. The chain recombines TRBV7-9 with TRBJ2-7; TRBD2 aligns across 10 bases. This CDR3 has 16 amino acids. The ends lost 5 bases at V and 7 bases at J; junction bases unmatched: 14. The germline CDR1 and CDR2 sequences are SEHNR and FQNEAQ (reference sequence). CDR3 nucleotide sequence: TGTGCCAGCAGCCCCTCTGGACTAGCGGTTTTTGGAGAGCAGTACTTC. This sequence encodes CASSPSGLAVFGEQYF.

The CDR3 loop is CASRLSKDRKKQYF. The CDR3 DNA reads TGTGCCAGCAGACTTTCTAAGGACAGGAAAAAGCAGTACTTC. The chain has TRBV6-6 and TRBJ2-7; 7 bases agree with TRBD1. Germline V lookup: CDR1 MNHNY, CDR2 SVGAGI (reference sequence). V gave up 6 bases and J gave up 8 bases; unmatched junction bases: 13. This CDR3 spans 14 amino acids.

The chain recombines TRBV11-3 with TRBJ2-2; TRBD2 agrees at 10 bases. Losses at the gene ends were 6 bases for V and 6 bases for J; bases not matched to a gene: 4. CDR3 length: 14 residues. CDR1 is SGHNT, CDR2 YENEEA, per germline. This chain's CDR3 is CASSTSGTSGELFF. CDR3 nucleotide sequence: TGTGCCAGCAGTACTAGCGGGACCTCCGGGGAGCTGTTTTTT.

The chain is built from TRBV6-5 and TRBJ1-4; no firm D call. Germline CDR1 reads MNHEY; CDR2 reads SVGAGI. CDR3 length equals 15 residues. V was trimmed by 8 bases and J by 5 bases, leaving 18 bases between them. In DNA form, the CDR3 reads TGTGCCAGCGTAGCCTTACAAACACCGAATGAAAAACTGTTTTTT. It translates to CASVALQTPNEKLFF.

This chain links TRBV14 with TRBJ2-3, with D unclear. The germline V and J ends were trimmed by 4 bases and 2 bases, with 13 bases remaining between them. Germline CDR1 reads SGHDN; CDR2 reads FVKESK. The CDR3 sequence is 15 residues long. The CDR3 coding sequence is TGTGCCAGCAGCCGAGAACAGATATCCACAGATACGCAGTATTTT. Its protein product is CASSREQISTDTQYF.

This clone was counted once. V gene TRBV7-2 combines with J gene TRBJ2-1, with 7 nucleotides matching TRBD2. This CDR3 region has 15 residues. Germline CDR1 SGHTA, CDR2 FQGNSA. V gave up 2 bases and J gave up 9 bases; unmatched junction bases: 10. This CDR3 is CASSLRAGEVGEQFF. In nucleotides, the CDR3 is TGTGCCAGCAGCTTAAGGGCGGGAGAAGTCGGTGAGCAGTTCTTC.

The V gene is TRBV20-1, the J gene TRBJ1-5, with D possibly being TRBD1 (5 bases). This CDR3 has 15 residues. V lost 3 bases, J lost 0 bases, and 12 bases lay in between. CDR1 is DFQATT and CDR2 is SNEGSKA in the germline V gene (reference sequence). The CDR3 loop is CSASTGRYSNQPQHF. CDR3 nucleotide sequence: TGCAGTGCTAGTACAGGAAGGTATAGCAATCAGCCCCAGCATTTT.